Following are 20 T cell receptor beta chains from one sample sequenced in a study of patients and donors after allogeneic stem cell transplantation. TCRdb independently ran MiXCR on the RT-PCR reads; one entry per CDR3 protein. Of 190,000 or so distinct CDR3 sequences in the sample, around two fifths were seen once. The specimen sequenced was blood, either unsorted or a sorted T cell fraction (not recorded which). These receptors came from a human donor who was either an allogeneic HSCT recipient or a stem cell or donor lymphocyte infusion donor (not recorded which). It is not recorded whose cells these are; they may come from a transplant donor.

This chain joins TRBV11-2 and TRBJ2-7; 11 bases match TRBD2. The length of the CDR3 is 17 residues. The germline CDR1 and CDR2 sequences are SGHAT and FQNNGV. J lost 4 bases, V lost 3 bases, and 11 bases had no gene match. CDR3 sequence: CASSFLPGASGGYEQYF. The CDR3 DNA is TGTGCCAGCAGCTTCCTACCTGGGGCTAGCGGGGGGTACGAGCAGTACTTC. Supplemented by reference TRBV11-2 and TRBJ2-7, the full variable domain reads EAGVAQSPRYKIIEKRQSVAFWCNPISGHATLYWYQQILGQGPKLLIQFQNNGVVDDSQLPKDRFSAERLKGVDSTLKIQPAKLEDSAVYLCASSFLPGASGGYEQYFGPGTRLTVT.

There are a few counts of this clonotype. The J gene is TRBJ2-2, the V gene TRBV5-6; D unclear. V was trimmed by 0 bases and J by 0 bases, leaving 3 bases between them. The CDR3 loop spans 14 amino acids. CDR1 and CDR2 (germline): SGHDT, YYEEEE. The CDR3 loop is CASSLVANTGELFF. CDR3 coding DNA: TGTGCCAGCAGCTTGGTCGCGAACACCGGGGAGCTGTTTTTT.

This clonotype was observed a few times. The V and J genes are TRBV21-1 and TRBJ1-1; the table assigns TRBD1, which was not confirmed against the DNA. TRBV21-1 is a pseudogene segment. The CDR3 contains 14 residues. CDR3 nucleotide sequence: TGTGCCAGCAGCCCCCGGACAGGGGTCACTGAAGCTTTCTTT. It translates to CASSPRTGVTEAFF.

The J gene is TRBJ1-2, the V gene TRBV7-3; D is unclear. The CDR3 has 14 amino acids. V gave up 6 bases and J gave up 2 bases, with 13 bases separating them. In germline, CDR1 is SGHTA, CDR2 FQGTGA. CDR3 in DNA: TGTGCCAGCAGTCCCAATGGTCAAAACTATGGCTACACCTTC. This encodes CASSPNGQNYGYTF.

The genes are TRBV4-3 and TRBJ2-3; D gene ambiguous. The CDR3 loop spans 14 amino acids. Germline V lookup: CDR1 LGHNA, CDR2 YSLEER. V was clipped by 1 base and J by 1 base, with 6 bases between them. The CDR3 DNA is TGCGCCAGCAGCCAAGGGCTTCGCACAGATACGCAGTATTTT. Protein product: CASSQGLRTDTQYF.

This chain connects TRBV6-2 or TRBV6-3 to TRBJ2-7; the D gene could be TRBD1 or TRBD2 (6 bases each). CDR3 length: 14 amino acids. Trimming pared 9 bases from V and 5 bases from J, leaving 20 bases between. Germline values: CDR1 MNHEY, CDR2 SVGEGT. CDR3 DNA sequence: TGTGCCAGTCGTCTTGTAGGGGGGTCCGACGAGCAGTACTTC. Protein product: CASRLVGGSDEQYF.

This chain uses TRBV5-1 with TRBJ2-1, with 9 bases matching TRBD2. The germline CDR1 and CDR2 sequences are SGHRS and YFSETQ. The CDR3 spans 16 residues. The junction had 9 bases not matched to a gene; V was cut back by 5 bases and J by 3 bases. The CDR3 spells CASSSRSGSLYNEQFF. Here the CDR3 DNA reads TGCGCCAGCAGTTCCCGTAGCGGGAGCCTCTACAATGAGCAGTTCTTC.

This clonotype was counted between two and nine times. The rearrangement joins TRBV7-9 to TRBJ1-1, with TRBD1 matching 7 bases. Looked up from germline, CDR1 is SEHNR and CDR2 is FQNEAQ (reference sequence). V was pared by 4 bases and J by 4 bases, with 6 bases of the junction left unmatched. The CDR3 contains 14 residues. The CDR3 protein is CASSSTSGGTEAFF. The CDR3 DNA reads TGTGCCAGCAGCTCTACTTCAGGGGGCACTGAAGCTTTCTTT. Looking up the rest from reference TRBV7-9 and TRBJ1-1 gives the full variable domain: DTGVSQNPRHKITKRGQNVTFRCDPISEHNRLYWYRQTLGQGPEFLTYFQNEAQLEKSRLLSDRFSAERPKGSFSTLEIQRTEQGDSAMYLCASSSTSGGTEAFFGQGTRLTVV.

The J gene is TRBJ1-3, the V gene TRBV6-2 or TRBV6-3; perhaps TRBD1 as D (6 bases). CDR1 is MNHEY, CDR2 SVGEGT, per germline. The CDR3 runs 13 residues. Between the trimmed V and J ends, which lost 6 bases and 9 bases, there was a span of 15 bases. The CDR3 DNA follows: TGTGCCAGCAGCCACCCGACAGGACGCACCATATATTTT. It is translated as CASSHPTGRTIYF.

The chain links TRBV12-3 or TRBV12-4 to TRBJ2-7, with TRBD1 matching over 7 bases. The trim removed 3 bases at V and 5 bases at J, leaving 4 bases unmatched. The CDR3 extends over 13 amino acids. The CDR3: CASSFDREHEQYF. In DNA, the CDR3 is TGTGCCAGCAGTTTCGACAGGGAACACGAGCAGTACTTC.

There are a few counts of this clonotype. The chain is built from TRBV28 and TRBJ2-2; D is ambiguous. CDR3 size: 17 residues. Trimming removed 0 bases from V and 2 bases from J, with 13 bases in between. In germline, CDR1 is MDHEN, CDR2 SYDVKM. Here the CDR3 reads CASSLWSRPSNTGELFF. In DNA, the CDR3 is TGTGCCAGCAGTTTATGGTCCAGGCCCTCCAACACCGGGGAGCTGTTTTTT.

The rearrangement uses TRBV29-1 and TRBJ2-7, with D maybe TRBD1 (5 bases). In germline, CDR1 is SQVTM, CDR2 ANQGSEA. This CDR3 spans 13 amino acids. Trimming shortened V by 3 bases and J by 0 bases, and 9 bases separated the two germline ends. The CDR3 loop is CSVEGRTSYEQYF. CDR3 nucleotide sequence: TGCAGCGTTGAGGGGCGGACCTCCTACGAGCAGTACTTC.

A few counts support this clonotype. The J gene is TRBJ1-2, the V gene TRBV7-3, with 8 bases identical to TRBD1. Losses at the gene ends were 2 bases for V and 3 bases for J; bases not matched to a gene: 5. Germline CDR1 SGHTA, CDR2 FQGTGA. This CDR3 region has 15 residues. Here the CDR3 DNA reads TGTGCCAGCAGCTTATGGGACAGGCGAGACTATGGCTACACCTTC. Protein sequence: CASSLWDRRDYGYTF.

V and J are TRBV12-3 or TRBV12-4 and TRBJ1-2; 9 bases are shared with TRBD1. V shed 6 bases and J 2 bases; nucleotides not matched to a gene: 7. The length of the CDR3 is 15 residues. CDR3 sequence reads: CASSPTTGGNYGYTF. The CDR3 DNA follows: TGTGCCAGCAGCCCTACCACAGGGGGCAACTATGGCTACACCTTC.

The CDR3 spells CASSSLGRGRHNYGYTF. The CDR3 DNA sequence: TGTGCCAGCAGCTCCCTGGGCAGGGGGCGACATAACTATGGCTACACCTTC. The chain is built from TRBV28 and TRBJ1-2; 8 bases match TRBD1. The germline CDR1 and CDR2 sequences are MDHEN and SYDVKM. This CDR3 spans 17 amino acids. V trimming: 6 bases; J trimming: 1 base; junction bases outside the gene matches: 13.

Points on this clonotype: A much bigger clone sits one base away, suggesting this may be a read error. J is TRBJ1-5 and V is TRBV27; TRBD1 might be the D (5 bases). CDR1 and CDR2 (germline): MNHEY, SMNVEV (reference sequence). This CDR3 comprises 14 residues. V was pared by 2 bases and J by 0 bases, with 5 bases between. The chain's CDR3 is CASSLGASNQPQHF. CDR3 DNA sequence: TGTGCCAGCAGTTTAGGGGCTAGCAATCAGCCCCAGCATTTT.

The V gene is TRBV5-1, the J gene TRBJ2-5, with D hard to call. Trimming removed 4 bases from V and 1 base from J, with 11 bases in between. The CDR3 is 14 amino acids. In germline, CDR1 is SGHRS, CDR2 YFSETQ. The CDR3 coding sequence is TGCGCCAGCAGCACTCATCGGACCCAAGAGACCCAGTACTTC. Protein product: CASSTHRTQETQYF.

The chain employs TRBV19 and TRBJ1-2, with D possibly being TRBD1 (5 bases). CDR3 length: 14 residues. Germline V lookup: CDR1 LNHDA, CDR2 SQIVND (reference sequence). V was pared by 8 bases and J by 4 bases, with 17 bases between. The CDR3 DNA reads as TGTGCCAGTCAAAAGTCGGGGGGGATCTATGGCTACACCTTC. The encoded protein is CASQKSGGIYGYTF. The whole variable domain, remainder taken from reference TRBV19 and TRBJ1-2, is DGGITQSPKYLFRKEGQNVTLSCEQNLNHDAMYWYRQDPGQGLRLIYYSQIVNDFQKGDIAEGYSVSREKKESFPLTVTSAQKNPTAFYLCASQKSGGIYGYTFGSGTRLTVV.

This clonotype was observed a handful of times. The rearrangement uses TRBV5-1 and TRBJ1-6; no reliable D call. The CDR3 covers 15 residues. V was cut by 0 bases and J by 11 bases, with 15 bases left in between. Germline CDR1 SGHRS, CDR2 YFSETQ. The DNA for the CDR3 is TGCGCCAGCAGCTTGGAGAGGGATCCCTATGCACCCCTCCACTTT. Translated, it gives CASSLERDPYAPLHF.

In its sample, this clonotype was seen a few times. CDR3 DNA sequence: TGTGCCAGCGGGGCCTCGAGCTCCTACGAGCAGTACTTC. This codes for CASGASSSYEQYF. The gene calls are TRBV27 and TRBJ2-7; D may be TRBD1 (5 bases). The CDR3 contains 13 residues. Germline V CDR1 and CDR2: MNHEY, SMNVEV (reference sequence). V lost 8 bases and J lost 0, with 11 bases in between.